This entry lists 4 T cell receptor beta chains sequenced from one sample in a study of shared clonotypes between healthy human individuals. Method: immunoSEQ multiplex PCR; TCRdb's copy keeps in-frame clones and lacks some. Of about 2 million clones in the sample, approximately 95% were seen once. Naive CD8 cells lacked CD45RO, underwent positive selection for CCR7 and left out terminally differentiated effector memory CD45RA+ cells. The sequencing input was naive CD8+ T cells sorted from blood. These receptors all stem from a young man in good health.

The chain couples TRBV25-1 to TRBJ2-3, with TRBD1 as a possible D gene (5 bases). CDR3 length equals 14 residues. Between the trimmed V and J ends, which lost 8 bases and 5 bases, there was a span of 17 bases. Germline CDR1 reads MGHDK; CDR2 reads SYGVNS. CDR3 protein: CASGATAFVDTQYF. The CDR3 coding sequence is TGTGCCAGCGGAGCGACAGCGTTTGTAGATACGCAGTATTTT.

The rearrangement uses TRBV27 and TRBJ2-7; D may be TRBD2 (6 bases). There are 13 residues in the CDR3. V shed 2 bases and J shed 6 bases, with 11 bases lying between them. Germline CDR1 is MNHEY and CDR2 is SMNVEV (reference sequence). The CDR3 here is CASSLDWDSEQYF. In DNA, the CDR3 is TGTGCCAGCAGTTTAGATTGGGACTCCGAGCAGTACTTC.

The CDR3 here is CASSYWAANSGNTIYF. The CDR3 bases are TGTGCCAGCAGTTACTGGGCAGCTAACTCTGGAAACACCATATATTTT. The chain employs TRBV6-5 and TRBJ1-3; the D is unclear. There are 16 residues in the CDR3. V lost 1 base to trimming and J lost 0 bases, with 10 bases between them. Germline V gene lookup returns CDR1 MNHEY and CDR2 SVGAGI.

V is TRBV6-1 and J is TRBJ1-4; D call uncertain. This CDR3 is 18 amino acids long. Germline CDR1 reads MNHNS; CDR2 reads SASEGT. Trimming stripped 3 bases from V and 0 bases from J, with 17 bases between. The CDR3 region has the DNA TGTGCCAGCAGTGACCTCTATCGCGTGGGAACAACTAATGAAAAACTGTTTTTT. Amino acid sequence: CASSDLYRVGTTNEKLFF.